This T cell receptor (beta chain) was found in a study of T cells in Graves' hyperthyroidism and ophthalmopathy. Using RNA transcripts as the source, TCR beta CDR3 regions were amplified. HTBI primers were the set used in a first-round RT-PCR of the TCR CDR3. TCRdb processed the multiplex PCR reads anew with MiXCR; each CDR3 protein has one entry. The sample yields 690,000 or so distinct CDR3 sequences, about 19% seen once. Trimming stripped 3 bases from V and 0 bases from J, with 14 bases between. In germline, CDR1 is KGHSH, CDR2 LQKENI. This CDR3 has 16 amino acids. This clonotype has at least ten counts.

The chain links TRBV18 to TRBJ1-1, with D hard to call. The sequence was collected from a woman aged 45-65 years with Graves' hyperthyroidism that later progressed to Graves' ophthalmopathy. The sequenced sample consisted of blood. The CDR3 bases are TGTGCCAGCTCACCCGGACGGGGAGGGCTGAACACTGAAGCTTTCTTT. Encoded protein: CASSPGRGGLNTEAFF.